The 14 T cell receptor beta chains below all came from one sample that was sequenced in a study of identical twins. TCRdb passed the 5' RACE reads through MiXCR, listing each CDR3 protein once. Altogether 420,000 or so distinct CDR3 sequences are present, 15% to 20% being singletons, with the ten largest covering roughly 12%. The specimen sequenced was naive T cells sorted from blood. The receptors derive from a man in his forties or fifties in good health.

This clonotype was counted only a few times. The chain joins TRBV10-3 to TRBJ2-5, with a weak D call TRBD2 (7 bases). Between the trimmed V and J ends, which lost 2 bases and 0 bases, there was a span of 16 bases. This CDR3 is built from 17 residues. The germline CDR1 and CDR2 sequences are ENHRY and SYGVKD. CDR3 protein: CAISEVGRGRYQETQYF. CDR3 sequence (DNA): TGTGCCATCAGTGAGGTGGGGCGGGGGCGCTACCAAGAGACCCAGTACTTC.

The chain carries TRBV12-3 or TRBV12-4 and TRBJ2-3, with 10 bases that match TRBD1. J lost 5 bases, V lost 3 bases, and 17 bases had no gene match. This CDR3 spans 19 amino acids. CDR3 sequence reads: CASSFARSGTGVGRDTQYF. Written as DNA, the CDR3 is TGTGCCAGCAGTTTTGCGAGATCCGGGACAGGGGTGGGGAGAGATACGCAGTATTTT.

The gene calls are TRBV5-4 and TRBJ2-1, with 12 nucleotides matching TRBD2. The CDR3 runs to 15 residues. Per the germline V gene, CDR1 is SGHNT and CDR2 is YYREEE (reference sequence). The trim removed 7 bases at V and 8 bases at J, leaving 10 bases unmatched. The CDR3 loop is CASRSGLAGFDEQFF. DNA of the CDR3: TGTGCCAGCCGTTCCGGACTAGCGGGATTCGATGAGCAGTTCTTC.

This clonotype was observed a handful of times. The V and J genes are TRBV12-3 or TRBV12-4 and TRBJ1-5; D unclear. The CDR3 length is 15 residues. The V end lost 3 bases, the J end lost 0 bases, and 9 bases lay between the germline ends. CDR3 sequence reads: CASSLGIFSNQPQHF. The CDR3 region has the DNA TGTGCCAGCAGTTTGGGCATCTTTAGCAATCAGCCCCAGCATTTT.

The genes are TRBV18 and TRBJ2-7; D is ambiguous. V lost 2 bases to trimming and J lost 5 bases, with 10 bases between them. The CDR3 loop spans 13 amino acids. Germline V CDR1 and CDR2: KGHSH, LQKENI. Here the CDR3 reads CASSPSSSNEQYF. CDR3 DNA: TGTGCCAGCTCACCATCATCCTCTAACGAGCAGTACTTC.

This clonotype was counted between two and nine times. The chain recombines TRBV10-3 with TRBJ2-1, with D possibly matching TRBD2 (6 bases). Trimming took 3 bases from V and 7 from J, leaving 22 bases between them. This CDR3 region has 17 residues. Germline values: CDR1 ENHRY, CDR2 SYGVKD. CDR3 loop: CAISDATGLPPRNEQFF. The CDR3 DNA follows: TGTGCCATCAGTGATGCAACGGGACTTCCCCCTAGGAATGAGCAGTTCTTC.

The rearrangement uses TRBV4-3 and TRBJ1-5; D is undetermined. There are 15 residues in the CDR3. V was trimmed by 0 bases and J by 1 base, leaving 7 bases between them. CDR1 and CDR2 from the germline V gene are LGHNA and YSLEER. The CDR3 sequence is CASSQDIGSNQPQHF. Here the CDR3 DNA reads TGCGCCAGCAGCCAAGATATAGGCAGCAATCAGCCCCAGCATTTT.

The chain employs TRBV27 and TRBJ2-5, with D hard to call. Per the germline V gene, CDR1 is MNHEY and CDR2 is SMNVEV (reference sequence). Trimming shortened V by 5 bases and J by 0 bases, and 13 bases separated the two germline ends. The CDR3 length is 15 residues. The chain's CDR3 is CASSPQIADQETQYF. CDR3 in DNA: TGTGCCAGCAGTCCACAGATAGCAGACCAAGAGACCCAGTACTTC.

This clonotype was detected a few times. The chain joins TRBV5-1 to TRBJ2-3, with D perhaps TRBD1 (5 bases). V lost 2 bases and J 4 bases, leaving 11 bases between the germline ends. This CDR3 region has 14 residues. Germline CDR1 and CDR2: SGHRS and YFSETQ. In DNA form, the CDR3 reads TGCGCCAGCAGCTTATGGACAAACCCAGATACGCAGTATTTT. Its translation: CASSLWTNPDTQYF.

CDR3 in amino acids: CASSVGGRFYEQYF. CDR3 DNA sequence: TGTGCCAGCAGCGTGGGGGGGAGGTTCTACGAGCAGTACTTC. V gene TRBV25-1 combines with J gene TRBJ2-7; the match to TRBD2 covers 7 bases. Germline V CDR1 and CDR2: MGHDK, SYGVNS. V shed 6 bases and J 3 bases; nucleotides not matched to a gene: 8. The CDR3 runs 14 residues.

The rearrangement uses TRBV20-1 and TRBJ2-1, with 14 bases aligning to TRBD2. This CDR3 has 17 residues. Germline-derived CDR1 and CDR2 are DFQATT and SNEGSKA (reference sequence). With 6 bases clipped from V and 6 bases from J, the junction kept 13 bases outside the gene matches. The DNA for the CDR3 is TGCAGTGCCCCGGGACTTACCGGACTAGCGGGAGGCAATGAGCAGTTCTTC. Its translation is CSAPGLTGLAGGNEQFF.

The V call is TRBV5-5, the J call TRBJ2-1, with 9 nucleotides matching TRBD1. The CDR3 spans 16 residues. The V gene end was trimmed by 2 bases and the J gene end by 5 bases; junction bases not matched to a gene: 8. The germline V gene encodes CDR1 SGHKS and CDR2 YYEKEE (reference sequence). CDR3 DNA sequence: TGTGCCAGCAGCTTAACCGGGACAGGGAGGAACAATGAGCAGTTCTTC. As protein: CASSLTGTGRNNEQFF.

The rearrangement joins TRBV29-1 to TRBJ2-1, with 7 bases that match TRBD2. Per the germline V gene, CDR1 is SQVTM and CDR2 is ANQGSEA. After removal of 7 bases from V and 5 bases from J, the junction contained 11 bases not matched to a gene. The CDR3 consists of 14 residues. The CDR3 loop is CSDRPAGINNEQFF. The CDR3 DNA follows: TGCAGCGATCGGCCAGCGGGAATTAACAATGAGCAGTTCTTC.

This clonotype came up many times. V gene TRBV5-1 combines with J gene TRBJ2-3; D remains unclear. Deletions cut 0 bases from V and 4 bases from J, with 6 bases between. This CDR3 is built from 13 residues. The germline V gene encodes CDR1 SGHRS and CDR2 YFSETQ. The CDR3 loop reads CASSLAAADTQYF. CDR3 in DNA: TGCGCCAGCAGCTTGGCTGCGGCAGATACGCAGTATTTT.